What follows are 5 T cell receptor beta chains derived from one specimen sequenced in a study of tumor and adjacent non-tumor tissue in lung cancer. A modified ARM-PCR protocol with three rounds of nested PCR amplified TCRbeta. Via MiXCR, TCRdb re-called the multiplex PCR reads, giving one row per CDR3 protein. The sample lists more than 120,000 distinct CDR3 sequences; around 61% were seen once. No cell sorting was done before RNA was extracted from the tissue. Sequenced input: lung tumor tissue. The receptors were gathered from a man between 60 and 75 years old with small cell lung cancer.

This clonotype was observed once. This may be a read error, as it is one base from a much larger clone. The CDR3 nucleotides read TGTGCCAGCACCCCTGTGGGGGATCGGGGTAACAATGAGCAGTTCTTC. Amino acid sequence: CASTPVGDRGNNEQFF. The chain links TRBV6-1 to TRBJ2-1; D could derive from TRBD1 or TRBD2 (5 bases each). The length of the CDR3 is 16 residues. V was clipped by 7 bases and J by 5 bases, with 21 bases between them. Per germline, CDR1 MNHNS and CDR2 SASEGT.

This clonotype was counted ten times or more. This chain links TRBV6-1 with TRBJ2-3; the D is unclear. Trimming left V 1 base short and J 0 bases short, with 11 bases between. The CDR3 has 16 amino acids. Germline V gene sequence: CDR1 MNHNS, CDR2 SASEGT. CDR3 DNA: TGTGCCAGCAGTGAAGGGAGAACAACTAGCACAGATACGCAGTATTTT. This codes for CASSEGRTTSTDTQYF.

V usage is TRBV10-3 and J usage is TRBJ2-6; the match to TRBD1 covers 7 bases. The germline V gene encodes CDR1 ENHRY and CDR2 SYGVKD. The V and J ends lost 4 bases and 0 bases, in that order; junction bases with no gene match: 3. This CDR3 has 16 residues. The DNA for the CDR3 is TGTGCCATCAGTGTACAGGGGAGCTCTGGGGCCAACGTCCTGACTTTC. Protein product: CAISVQGSSGANVLTF.

V is TRBV29-1 and J is TRBJ2-7; possible D gene TRBD1, 6 bases. V was pared by 3 bases and J by 0 bases, with 18 bases between. This CDR3 has 16 residues. Germline CDR1 is SQVTM and CDR2 is ANQGSEA. CDR3 DNA sequence: TGCAGCGTTGACAGGGGCCGCCTCCAACCCTCCTACGAGCAGTACGTC. Translating gives CSVDRGRLQPSYEQYV.

V and J are TRBV11-2 and TRBJ1-4; 8 bases fit TRBD1. This CDR3 spans 14 amino acids. Germline V gene data show CDR1 as SGHAT and CDR2 as FQNNGV. The DNA of the CDR3 is TGTGTCAGTAGCTTAACCAGGGGGCTTGAAAAACTGTTTTTT. Amino acids: CVSSLTRGLEKLFF.